The clone carrying this TCR beta chain is medium-sized in the sample. Amplification of TCR beta CDR3 regions was performed using RNA transcripts as template. The TCR CDR3 was amplified in a first-round RT-PCR using the HTBI primer set. TCRdb re-called the multiplex PCR reads with MiXCR, one entry per CDR3 protein. This table has almost 35,000 distinct CDR3 sequences, 52% appearing once. This entry is derived from a study of T cells in Graves' hyperthyroidism and ophthalmopathy. The germline V and J ends were trimmed by 1 base and 8 bases, with 8 bases remaining between them. This CDR3 contains 12 residues. Per the germline V gene, CDR1 is SEHNR and CDR2 is FQNEAQ (reference sequence).

The chain joins TRBV7-9 to TRBJ1-2, with D hard to call. Input material: blood. This clonotype was sampled from a middle-aged woman with Graves' ophthalmopathy. The CDR3 sequence is CASSLDLVGYTF. Here the CDR3 DNA reads TGTGCCAGCAGCTTAGATTTAGTGGGCTACACCTTC.